The following is a TCR beta chain sequence with its context. What it recognizes is unknown. The entry originates in a study of T cell responses to AZD1222 COVID-19 vaccine. The study, taken as a whole, reports: Repertoire collection took place solely once the T cell response had peaked.

This table comes from immunoSEQ multiplex PCR, and its TCRdb copy is limited to in-frame clones, with some not included. The table records under 150,000 clones, over 85% of them present only once. V was trimmed by 2 bases and J by 3 bases, leaving 9 bases between them. CDR1 is GTSNPN, CDR2 SVGIG, per germline (reference sequence). This CDR3 region has 13 residues. The source is an adult in good health. The genes are TRBV30 and TRBJ2-3; no reliable D call. The sequencing here drew on peripheral blood, taken on day 0 of AZD1222 vaccination. CDR3 bases: TGTGCCTGGAGTCTCTTAGGTACAGATACGCAGTATTTT. It is translated as CAWSLLGTDTQYF.